Detailed here is one T cell receptor (beta chain). The identical CDR3 is also encoded by other nucleotide sequences in the sample. The sample comes from a study of blood T cell repertoires in COVID-19. Study-wide context: Some COVID-19 samples were acute and others convalescent; all came from the United States, Italy and Spain. Nucleic acid was either cDNA or gDNA, and it came from T cells, B-cell-depleted T cells, or PBMCs.

In the authors' methods: Quantification of nucleated cells was approximated via reference gene primer amplification. Libraries were prepared by immunoSEQ multiplex PCR; TCRdb keeps only in-frame clonotypes and omits some of them. For V, J and clone size, that table is used; D and trimming come from the DNA. Among around 70,000 clones listed, 80% to 90% were seen once. The V gene's germline CDR1 is MDHEN and CDR2 SYDVKM. The CDR3 sequence is 10 residues long. The V end lost 4 bases, the J end lost 7 bases, and 4 bases lay between the germline ends. The receptor comes from a woman of 80 years or more with active or convalescent COVID-19. The sample comprised peripheral blood. The chain couples TRBV28 to TRBJ1-2; D ambiguous. CDR3 nucleotide sequence: TGTGCCAGCAGTTCCTTTGGCTACACCTTC. It translates to CASSSFGYTF.